The 23 T cell receptor beta chains presented below share a single source sample, sequenced in a study of T cells in tuberculosis. The protocol was immunoSEQ multiplex PCR, while the TCRdb copy is restricted to in-frame clones and leaves out a portion. Of 35,000 to 55,000 clones in the sample, approximately 94% were seen once. Sequencing used PBMCs. The receptors originated from a donor aged 10 to 29 with latent tuberculosis or without tuberculosis infection. Some clones in this sample may be carry-over from other donors' samples.

This chain links TRBV7-9 with TRBJ2-5; 7 bases are shared with TRBD1. With V trimmed by 5 bases and J by 1 base, 16 bases remained unmatched. The germline gives CDR1 SEHNR, CDR2 FQNEAQ (reference sequence). This CDR3 contains 18 residues. CDR3 protein: CASSPKFGTVSPQETQYF. The CDR3 region has the DNA TGTGCCAGCAGCCCGAAATTTGGGACAGTATCACCCCAAGAGACCCAGTACTTC.

The chain has TRBV4-1 and TRBJ2-5; 7 nucleotides match TRBD1. The length of the CDR3 is 15 residues. Germline V CDR1 and CDR2: MGHRA, YSYEKL. V lost 1 base to trimming and J lost 2 bases; unmatched junction nucleotides: 4. CDR3 residues: CASSQGGTAQETQYF. CDR3 DNA sequence: TGCGCCAGCAGCCAAGGTGGGACAGCACAAGAGACCCAGTACTTC.

This sequence joins TRBV6-6 and TRBJ2-2; 7 nucleotides line up with TRBD2. V lost 6 bases, J lost 2 bases, and 9 bases stayed unmatched. This CDR3 spans 16 amino acids. Germline CDR1 is MNHNY and CDR2 is SVGAGI (reference sequence). The CDR3 here is CASSGIGTTNTGELFF. The CDR3 DNA sequence: TGTGCCAGCAGCGGTATCGGGACTACAAACACCGGGGAGCTGTTTTTT.

The V gene is TRBV20-1, the J gene TRBJ2-7; tentative D call: TRBD1 (6 bases). The CDR3 covers 11 residues. V lost 6 bases, J lost 6 bases, and 12 bases lay in between. Looked up from germline, CDR1 is DFQATT and CDR2 is SNEGSKA (reference sequence). This chain's CDR3 is CSAYRAGEQYF. CDR3 DNA: TGCAGTGCCTACAGGGCCGGCGAGCAGTACTTC.

This chain joins TRBV5-1 and TRBJ2-3; tentatively, D is TRBD2 (5 bases). The CDR3 extends over 15 amino acids. Germline CDR1 and CDR2: SGHRS and YFSETQ. V dropped 6 bases and J dropped 1 base, with 15 bases sitting between them. Here the CDR3 reads CASTNGVTGTDTQYF. The CDR3 nucleotides are TGCGCCAGCACAAACGGGGTAACCGGCACAGATACGCAGTATTTT.

The V gene is TRBV5-4, the J gene TRBJ1-5, with TRBD1 as a possible D gene (5 bases). V was shortened by 1 base and J by 1 base, with 6 bases between the two germline ends. Germline-derived CDR1 and CDR2 are SGHNT and YYREEE (reference sequence). The CDR3 runs to 14 residues. The CDR3, as DNA: TGTGCCAGCAGCTTGCCAGGGAGCAATCAGCCCCAGCATTTT. Encoded protein: CASSLPGSNQPQHF.

The V gene is TRBV30, the J gene TRBJ2-1, with 8 bases fitting TRBD1. The V gene end was trimmed by 3 bases and the J gene end by 4 bases; junction bases not matched to a gene: 11. The CDR3 spans 16 residues. The germline gives CDR1 GTSNPN, CDR2 SVGIG (reference sequence). CDR3 in amino acids: CAWSLRAGTGYNEQFF. Written as DNA, the CDR3 is TGTGCCTGGAGCCTAAGGGCCGGGACAGGTTACAATGAGCAGTTCTTC. The complete variable domain, with remaining parts taken from reference TRBV30 and TRBJ2-1, reads SQTIHQWPATLVQPVGSPLSLECTVEGTSNPNLYWYRQAAGRGLQLLFYSVGIGQISSEVPQNLSASRPQDRQFILSSKKLLLSDSGFYLCAWSLRAGTGYNEQFFGPGTRLTVL.

The CDR3 sequence is CASSSPTDTQYF. The CDR3 bases are TGTGCCAGCAGTTCTCCCACAGATACGCAGTATTTT. The rearrangement links TRBV6-5 to TRBJ2-3, with D hard to call. The CDR3 length is 12 residues. Trimming stripped 4 bases from V and 2 bases from J, with 4 bases between. Germline-derived CDR1 and CDR2 are MNHEY and SVGAGI.

The chain joins TRBV6-1 to TRBJ1-4; 11 nucleotides align to TRBD1. CDR1 is MNHNS and CDR2 is SASEGT in the germline V gene. The CDR3 runs 14 residues. With V trimmed by 7 bases and J by 8 bases, 6 bases remained unmatched. The CDR3 here is CASKDGTGGEKLFF. The CDR3 bases are TGTGCCAGCAAGGATGGGACAGGGGGAGAAAAACTGTTTTTT.

The V gene is TRBV6-5, the J gene TRBJ1-1; maybe TRBD1 (6 bases). V was pared by 2 bases and J by 5 bases, with 15 bases between. The length of the CDR3 is 15 residues. The germline CDR1 and CDR2 sequences are MNHEY and SVGAGI. In nucleotides, the CDR3 is TGTGCCAGCAGTTACGGTCAGGGGTTTAGGACTGAAGCTTTCTTT. Protein sequence: CASSYGQGFRTEAFF.

The V and J genes are TRBV7-9 and TRBJ2-2; D call uncertain. The ends were cut back, 6 bases at V and 4 bases at J, with 3 bases in the middle. This CDR3 is built from 11 residues. Germline V CDR1 and CDR2: SEHNR, FQNEAQ (reference sequence). The CDR3 nucleotides are TGTGCCAGCAGTCTCACCGGGGAGCTGTTTTTT. Amino acid sequence: CASSLTGELFF.

The chain combines TRBV12-5 with TRBJ1-1; D is unresolved. Germline V lookup: CDR1 LGHNT, CDR2 FRNRAP. The CDR3 spans 15 residues. The ends were cut back, 7 bases at V and 0 bases at J, with 15 bases in the middle. The CDR3 sequence is CASVLDGLMNTEAFF. In DNA form, the CDR3 reads TGTGCTAGTGTTCTGGACGGACTAATGAACACTGAAGCTTTCTTT.

This clone was observed a single time. V gene TRBV30 combines with J gene TRBJ1-5, with TRBD1 as a possible D gene (6 bases). Germline V gene sequence: CDR1 GTSNPN, CDR2 SVGIG (reference sequence). Trimming took 3 bases from V and 5 from J, leaving 14 bases between them. The CDR3 is 14 amino acids. The CDR3 sequence: CAWSGGQPDQPQHF. The CDR3 DNA reads TGTGCCTGGAGCGGAGGACAGCCAGATCAGCCCCAGCATTTT. Filled out from reference TRBV30 and TRBJ1-5, the complete variable domain reads SQTIHQWPATLVQPVGSPLSLECTVEGTSNPNLYWYRQAAGRGLQLLFYSVGIGQISSEVPQNLSASRPQDRQFILSSKKLLLSDSGFYLCAWSGGQPDQPQHFGDGTRLSIL.

The CDR3 loop reads CASRPRGQIQETQYF. The CDR3 DNA reads TGTGCCAGCAGGCCAAGGGGACAGATACAAGAGACCCAGTACTTC. V usage is TRBV28 and J usage is TRBJ2-5; TRBD1 matches at 7 bases. The germline V gene has CDR1 MDHEN and CDR2 SYDVKM. J lost 2 bases, V lost 6 bases, and 9 bases had no gene match. The CDR3 spans 15 residues.

The chain has TRBV5-5 and TRBJ2-2; 8 nucleotides align to TRBD2. The ends lost 4 bases at V and 7 bases at J; junction bases unmatched: 9. The length of the CDR3 is 15 residues. CDR1 and CDR2 (germline): SGHKS, YYEKEE (reference sequence). The CDR3 sequence: CASSLGTGRGGELFF. For the CDR3, the DNA is TGTGCCAGCAGCCTTGGGACCGGGAGGGGCGGGGAGCTGTTTTTT.

The rearrangement joins TRBV7-9 to TRBJ2-1, with TRBD2 matching over 7 bases. The J segment lost 3 bases and the V segment lost 1 base, leaving 3 bases of the junction unmatched. The CDR3 runs 15 residues. The germline gives CDR1 SEHNR, CDR2 FQNEAQ (reference sequence). The CDR3 protein is CASSLGGSDYNEQFF. In DNA form, the CDR3 reads TGTGCCAGCAGCTTAGGCGGGAGTGACTACAATGAGCAGTTCTTC. Variable domain in full (rest from reference TRBV7-9 and TRBJ2-1): DTGVSQNPRHKITKRGQNVTFRCDPISEHNRLYWYRQTLGQGPEFLTYFQNEAQLEKSRLLSDRFSAERPKGSFSTLEIQRTEQGDSAMYLCASSLGGSDYNEQFFGPGTRLTVL.

The V and J genes are TRBV30 and TRBJ2-3; D is unclear. The CDR3 contains 15 residues. Germline lookup yields CDR1 GTSNPN and CDR2 SVGIG (reference sequence). Trimming cost V 0 bases and J 0 bases, with 10 bases left between them. CDR3 bases: TGTGCCTGGAGTGTAGATAGCACTAGCACAGATACGCAGTATTTT. Residues: CAWSVDSTSTDTQYF.

The genes are TRBV11-1 and TRBJ2-7, with D tentatively TRBD1 (5 bases). Trimming shortened V by 3 bases and J by 5 bases, and 11 bases separated the two germline ends. This CDR3 is built from 13 residues. Germline assignment: CDR1 SGHAT and CDR2 FQDESV (reference sequence). CDR3 amino acids: CASSLDLQDEQYF. As DNA, the CDR3 is TGTGCCAGCAGCTTGGACCTACAGGACGAGCAGTACTTC.

The chain joins TRBV9 to TRBJ2-3; TRBD2 is a possible D gene (6 bases). Germline loops: CDR1 SGDLS, CDR2 YYNGEE. CDR3 length: 15 residues. V was cut by 6 bases and J by 0 bases, with 14 bases left in between. The CDR3 DNA reads TGTGCCAGCACCCGGGACTTTCGGAGCACAGATACGCAGTATTTT. It translates to CASTRDFRSTDTQYF.

V usage is TRBV4-3 and J usage is TRBJ2-7; D gene unclear. Germline V gene data show CDR1 as LGHNA and CDR2 as YSLEER. Trimming removed 0 bases at V and 2 bases at J, with 14 bases between. The CDR3 has 16 amino acids. CDR3 loop: CASSQETVTRTYEQYF. CDR3 nucleotide sequence: TGCGCCAGCAGCCAAGAAACGGTGACACGTACCTACGAGCAGTACTTC.

The chain couples TRBV28 to TRBJ2-1; D ambiguous. Trimming left V 3 bases short and J 8 bases short, with 8 bases between. Germline CDR1 is MDHEN and CDR2 is SYDVKM. This CDR3 spans 12 amino acids. CDR3 nucleotide sequence: TGTGCCAGCAGTTTCCTAGGAGATGAGCAGTTCTTC. Its protein is CASSFLGDEQFF.

This clone was seen once. The chain employs TRBV7-3 and TRBJ1-1; D gene ambiguous. This CDR3 has 17 residues. CDR1 SGHTA and CDR2 FQGTGA come from the germline V gene. V lost 3 bases and J 2 bases, leaving 19 bases between the germline ends. CDR3 sequence: CASSFRPPALGNTEAFF. The DNA of the CDR3 is TGTGCCAGCAGCTTTAGGCCCCCCGCTCTAGGCAACACTGAAGCTTTCTTT. The complete variable domain, with remaining parts taken from reference TRBV7-3 and TRBJ1-1, reads GAGVSQTPSNKVTEKGKYVELRCDPISGHTALYWYRQSLGQGPEFLIYFQGTGAADDSGLPNDRFFAVRPEGSVSTLKIQRTERGDSAVYLCASSFRPPALGNTEAFFGQGTRLTVV.

The chain employs TRBV7-2 and TRBJ2-2, with 10 bases lining up with TRBD2. The ends lost 1 base at V and 7 bases at J; junction bases unmatched: 3. CDR3 size: 15 residues. Per the germline V gene, CDR1 is SGHTA and CDR2 is FQGNSA. CDR3 region: CASSLDSGRDGELFF. Written as DNA, the CDR3 is TGTGCCAGCAGCTTAGACAGCGGGAGGGACGGGGAGCTGTTTTTT.